The subject of this entry is one T cell receptor beta chain. The repertoire was sequenced with immunoSEQ multiplex PCR; TCRdb's copy has only in-frame clones and lacks some. Here the sample spans approximately 300,000 clones, 88% being singletons. Germline V gene lookup returns CDR1 MGHRA and CDR2 YSYEKL. Trimming stripped 0 bases from V and 12 bases from J, with 18 bases between. The CDR3 runs to 15 residues. This sample is drawn from a study of blood T cell repertoires in COVID-19. About the study: PBMCs, B-cell-depleted T cells, or T cells provided the cDNA or gDNA that made up the material.

The V gene is TRBV4-1, the J gene TRBJ2-1; tentatively, D is TRBD2 (5 bases). The sequencing input was peripheral blood. The TCR comes from a woman aged 30 to 39 with COVID-19, enrolled during active disease. This CDR3 reads CASSQDPGVLRGQFF. The CDR3 coding sequence is TGCGCCAGCAGCCAAGACCCCGGGGTTCTTCGCGGGCAGTTCTTC.